This entry concerns a single T cell receptor beta chain. Antigen: not known. Method: immunoSEQ multiplex PCR; TCRdb's copy keeps in-frame clones and lacks some. The sample consists of 410,000 or so clones, around 90% of them appearing once. These data come from a study of Ad26.COV2.S vaccination and SARS-CoV-2 variants. Findings and caveats of the study: Vaccine and placebo recipients had comparable breadth of non-spike TCRs.

In germline, CDR1 is SNHLY, CDR2 FYNNEI. The CDR3 has 13 residues. Trimming stripped 3 bases from V and 3 bases from J, with 6 bases between. Treatment noted: some 20 received Ad26.COV2.S at low or high dose, single or two shots; five or six received placebo; per-sample allocation not given. It was on day 63 after the first vaccine or placebo injection that samples were taken. The material was peripheral blood, obtained in a trial of Ad26.COV2.S vaccine versus placebo. The chain combines TRBV2 with TRBJ1-5; no clear D gene. This clonotype originated in a person between 18 and 60 years old who received the Ad26.COV2.S COVID-19 vaccine or a placebo. The CDR3 reads CASSDSDNQPQHF. In DNA form, the CDR3 reads TGTGCCAGCAGTGACAGTGACAATCAGCCCCAGCATTTT.